The rows below give T cell receptor beta chains drawn from one sample of a study of T cell responses to AZD1222 COVID-19 vaccine. Sequenced by immunoSEQ multiplex PCR; TCRdb stores in-frame clones only, minus some. The sample holds just under 95,000 clones; more than 70% are singletons and the top ten take less than 15%. Here the sequenced sample was peripheral blood, taken on day 0 of AZD1222 vaccination. All receptors derive from an adult in good health. CDR3s include the opening cysteine and the closing phenylalanine or tryptophan. D genes are given only for firm matches. Rows may omit the clone size; those that give it use once, few, many or a size class.

D: -
size: -
J: TRBJ1-3
V: TRBV28
DNA: TGTGCCAGCAGTCCCCACGGGTCGGGCTCTGGAAACACCATATATTTT
CDR3: CASSPHGSGSGNTIYF

D: -
size: once
J: TRBJ2-5
V: TRBV10-3
DNA: TGTGCCACCTCCACCCTACAAGAGACCCAGTACTTC
CDR3: CATSTLQETQYF

D: TRBD1
size: -
J: TRBJ1-1
V: TRBV19
DNA: TGTGCCAGCCACAGGGGAGACCTGAACACTGAAGCTTTCTTT
CDR3: CASHRGDLNTEAFF

D: -
size: -
J: TRBJ2-7
V: TRBV6-5
DNA: TGTGCCAGCAGTTACACGGGGAGGGGGGCCTCCTACGAGCAGTACTTC
CDR3: CASSYTGRGASYEQYF

D: -
size: -
J: TRBJ1-2
V: TRBV25-1
DNA: TGTGCCAGCAGCCCGCCCGGCCCTCCTAACTATGGCTACACCTTC
CDR3: CASSPPGPPNYGYTF

D: -
size: -
J: TRBJ1-1
V: TRBV9
DNA: TGTGCCAGCAGCACCGAACTAGTTATGAACACTGAAGCTTTCTTT
CDR3: CASSTELVMNTEAFF

D: -
size: -
J: TRBJ1-2
V: TRBV27
DNA: TGTGCCAGCAGTTCCCCCCCGTGGGGCTACACCTTC
CDR3: CASSSPPWGYTF

D: -
size: -
J: TRBJ2-7
V: TRBV20-1
DNA: TGCAGTGCTAGTAACAGGGCGGGCAGCGAGCAGTACTTC
CDR3: CSASNRAGSEQYF

D: TRBD2
size: few
J: TRBJ2-5
V: TRBV10-3
DNA: TGTGCCATCAGTGAGTACGGGGGGGAGCAAGAGACCCAGTACTTC
CDR3: CAISEYGGEQETQYF

D: -
size: -
J: TRBJ2-7
V: TRBV18
DNA: TGTGCCAGCTCACCAGGGATGGCCGGAACCTCCTACGAGCAGTACTTC
CDR3: CASSPGMAGTSYEQYF

D: -
size: -
J: TRBJ1-6
V: TRBV19
DNA: TGTGCCAGTAGTACCAGATTTAATTCACCCCTCCACTTT
CDR3: CASSTRFNSPLHF

D: -
size: -
J: TRBJ2-1
V: TRBV4-1
DNA: TGCGCCAGCAGCGTCTCGGGACTGGACAATGAGCAGTTCTTC
CDR3: CASSVSGLDNEQFF

D: -
size: -
J: TRBJ1-1
V: TRBV9
DNA: TGTGCCAGCAGCGCCATTGGGAACACTGAAGCTTTCTTT
CDR3: CASSAIGNTEAFF

D: -
size: once
J: TRBJ1-1
V: TRBV11-2
DNA: TGTGCCAGCAGCCCCCAGCTGGGGACCCACACTGAAGCTTTCTTT
CDR3: CASSPQLGTHTEAFF

D: -
size: once
J: TRBJ1-1
V: TRBV5-1
DNA: TGCGCCAGCAGCTTGGCCGGGACGGGGAACACTGAAGCTTTCTTT
CDR3: CASSLAGTGNTEAFF

D: -
size: once
J: TRBJ1-2
V: TRBV19
DNA: TGTGCCAGTAGTAGGTACGAGCCTGATGGCTACACCTTC
CDR3: CASSRYEPDGYTF

D: TRBD1
size: -
J: TRBJ1-6
V: TRBV6-5
DNA: TGTGCCAGCAAAGCGGGACAGGGGGATTCACCCCTCCACTTT
CDR3: CASKAGQGDSPLHF

D: -
size: -
J: TRBJ1-2
V: TRBV3-1/TRBV3-2
DNA: TGTGCCAGCAGTTTCGGGACGCGGATGGGCTACACCTTC
CDR3: CASSFGTRMGYTF

D: -
size: -
J: TRBJ1-1
V: TRBV5-4
DNA: TGTGCCAGCAGCTTGGGTGGGTCGAACACTGAAGCTTTCTTT
CDR3: CASSLGGSNTEAFF

D: -
size: -
J: TRBJ1-4
V: TRBV2
DNA: TGTGCCAGCAGTCCCAGACAGACTGCAACTAATGAAAAACTGTTTTTT
CDR3: CASSPRQTATNEKLFF

D: TRBD1
size: -
J: TRBJ2-1
V: TRBV7-3
DNA: TGTGCCAGCAGCTTAACCCCACCAATCTCCGGGACAGGGGTTGAGCAGTTCTTC
CDR3: CASSLTPPISGTGVEQFF

D: -
size: -
J: TRBJ2-2
V: TRBV11-2
DNA: TGTGCCAGCAGCTTAGGATCGAACACCGGGGAGCTGTTTTTT
CDR3: CASSLGSNTGELFF

D: -
size: -
J: TRBJ1-4
V: TRBV19
DNA: TGTGCCAGTAGTATGGGGGCCGGAACTAATGAAAAACTGTTTTTT
CDR3: CASSMGAGTNEKLFF

D: -
size: once
J: TRBJ1-2
V: TRBV6-1
DNA: TGTGCCAGCAGTGACGGGCCGGTGGGCTATGGCTACACCTTC
CDR3: CASSDGPVGYGYTF

D: -
size: few
J: TRBJ2-7
V: TRBV19
DNA: TGTGCCAGTAGTATAGGAGCCTCCGAGCAGTACTTC
CDR3: CASSIGASEQYF

D: -
size: -
J: TRBJ1-5
V: TRBV2
DNA: TGTGCCAGCACCACCTTTAATCACGGGAATCAGCCCCAGCATTTT
CDR3: CASTTFNHGNQPQHF

D: -
size: -
J: TRBJ1-3
V: TRBV11-2
DNA: TGTGCCAGCAGCCGGTTAGGCTCTGGAAACACCATATATTTT
CDR3: CASSRLGSGNTIYF

D: -
size: -
J: TRBJ1-2
V: TRBV19
DNA: TGTGCCAGTAGTATAGGCGGGGGGTATGGCTACACCTTC
CDR3: CASSIGGGYGYTF

D: -
size: once
J: TRBJ2-1
V: TRBV24-1
DNA: TGTGCCACCAGTGCCGGCCTAATGAAGGTCAATGAGCAGTTCTTC
CDR3: CATSAGLMKVNEQFF

D: TRBD1
size: -
J: TRBJ2-1
V: TRBV19
DNA: TGTGCCAGTAGTGGGCAGGGGGCTTACAATGAGCAGTTCTTC
CDR3: CASSGQGAYNEQFF

D: -
size: -
J: TRBJ1-6
V: TRBV30
DNA: TGTGCCTGGAGTGGGGTTGGACAGAATAATTCACCCCTCCACTTT
CDR3: CAWSGVGQNNSPLHF

D: -
size: -
J: TRBJ2-2
V: TRBV7-9
DNA: TGTGCCAGCAGCTTAAAAGGGAACGGGGAGCTGTTTTTT
CDR3: CASSLKGNGELFF

D: TRBD1
size: -
J: TRBJ1-4
V: TRBV5-1
DNA: TGCGCCAGCAGCTTGGAGGGGGCAGGAGAAAAACTGTTTTTT
CDR3: CASSLEGAGEKLFF

D: -
size: -
J: TRBJ1-2
V: TRBV5-6
DNA: TGTGCCAGCAGCACTCGAAGGGGCTACACCTTC
CDR3: CASSTRRGYTF

D: TRBD2
size: -
J: TRBJ2-1
V: TRBV7-2
DNA: TGTGCCAGCAGCTTAGGGACTAGCGGGGCCGGTGAGCAGTTCTTC
CDR3: CASSLGTSGAGEQFF

D: -
size: -
J: TRBJ1-1
V: TRBV4-1
DNA: TGCGCCAGCAGCCAAGTTCCGGGTGCGAACACTGAAGCTTTCTTT
CDR3: CASSQVPGANTEAFF

D: -
size: -
J: TRBJ1-5
V: TRBV25-1
DNA: TGTGCCAGCAGTGAGGGGTTAAGCAATCAGCCCCAGCATTTT
CDR3: CASSEGLSNQPQHF

D: TRBD1
size: -
J: TRBJ1-4
V: TRBV5-4
DNA: TGTGCCAGCAGCTTCGGGGACAGAGATGAAAAACTGTTTTTT
CDR3: CASSFGDRDEKLFF

D: -
size: once
J: TRBJ1-1
V: TRBV28
DNA: TGTGCCAGCAGCCCAATCCCTCTGGGGCACACTGAAGCTTTCTTT
CDR3: CASSPIPLGHTEAFF

D: TRBD1
size: -
J: TRBJ2-3
V: TRBV7-6
DNA: TGTGCCAGCAGCTTAGAGACAGGGGGCCTGGCAGATACGCAGTATTTT
CDR3: CASSLETGGLADTQYF

D: -
size: -
J: TRBJ1-2
V: TRBV3-1/TRBV3-2
DNA: TGTGCCAGCAGCCTTGATGACAGCTACTATGGCTACACCTTC
CDR3: CASSLDDSYYGYTF

D: -
size: -
J: TRBJ2-7
V: TRBV6-5
DNA: TGTGCCAGCAGTTACTCGACGACAGTCCCTCGCTACGAGCAGTACTTC
CDR3: CASSYSTTVPRYEQYF

D: -
size: few
J: TRBJ1-6
V: TRBV2
DNA: TGTGCCAGCCTCACGACGACAGTTTATAATTCACCCCTCCACTTT
CDR3: CASLTTTVYNSPLHF

D: -
size: -
J: TRBJ2-7
V: TRBV2
DNA: TGTGCCAGCAGTGCATCGTCACTAGCTCGGGAGCAGTACTTC
CDR3: CASSASSLAREQYF

D: -
size: -
J: TRBJ1-2
V: TRBV7-2
DNA: TGTGCCAGCAGCTTAGGGCCGGGGGGCTACACCTTC
CDR3: CASSLGPGGYTF

D: TRBD1
size: -
J: TRBJ1-2
V: TRBV15
DNA: TGTGCCACCAGCAGGTCGGGACAGGGGGCATATGGCTACACCTTC
CDR3: CATSRSGQGAYGYTF

D: -
size: once
J: TRBJ1-4
V: TRBV30
DNA: TGTGCCTGGAGTGTAGTCTCAGGGGAAAAACTGTTTTTT
CDR3: CAWSVVSGEKLFF

D: TRBD2
size: -
J: TRBJ2-3
V: TRBV9
DNA: TGTGCCAGCACAAGCGGGGGGGCCTTCACAGATACGCAGTATTTT
CDR3: CASTSGGAFTDTQYF

D: -
size: -
J: TRBJ1-1
V: TRBV5-6
DNA: TGTGCCAGCAGCTTGGCGCAGGGGCTGAAAGCTTTCTTT
CDR3: CASSLAQGLKAFF

D: TRBD1
size: -
J: TRBJ1-2
V: TRBV18
DNA: TGTGCCAGCTCAGAAAAGACAGGGGGCCATGGCTACACCTTC
CDR3: CASSEKTGGHGYTF

D: -
size: -
J: TRBJ2-5
V: TRBV30
DNA: TGTGCCGTGAAGGTCCCTCGGCAGGAGACCCAGTACTTC
CDR3: CAVKVPRQETQYF